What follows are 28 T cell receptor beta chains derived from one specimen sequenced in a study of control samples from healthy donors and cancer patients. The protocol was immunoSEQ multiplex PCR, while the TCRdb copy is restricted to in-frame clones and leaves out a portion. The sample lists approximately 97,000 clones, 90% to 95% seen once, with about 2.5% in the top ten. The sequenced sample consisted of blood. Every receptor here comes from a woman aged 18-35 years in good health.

The CDR3 DNA follows: TGCAGTGGGGCAACGAACACTGAAGCTTTCTTT. Translation: CSGATNTEAFF. The rearrangement uses TRBV20-1 and TRBJ1-1; no reliable D call. The CDR3 loop spans 11 amino acids. Germline values: CDR1 DFQATT, CDR2 SNEGSKA (reference sequence). V was clipped by 7 bases and J by 1 base, with 7 bases between them.

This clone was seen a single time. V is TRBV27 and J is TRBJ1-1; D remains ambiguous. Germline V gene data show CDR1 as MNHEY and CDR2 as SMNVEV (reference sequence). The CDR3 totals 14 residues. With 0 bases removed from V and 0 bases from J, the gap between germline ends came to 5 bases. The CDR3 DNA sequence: TGTGCCAGCAGTTTATCGTTGGTGAACACTGAAGCTTTCTTT. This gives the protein CASSLSLVNTEAFF.

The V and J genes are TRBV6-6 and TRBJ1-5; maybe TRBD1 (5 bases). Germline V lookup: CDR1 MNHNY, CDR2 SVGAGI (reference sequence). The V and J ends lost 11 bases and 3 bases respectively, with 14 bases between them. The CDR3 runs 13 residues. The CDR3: CASRGGFNQPQHF. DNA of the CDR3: TGTGCCTCCCGGGGGGGATTCAATCAGCCCCAGCATTTT.

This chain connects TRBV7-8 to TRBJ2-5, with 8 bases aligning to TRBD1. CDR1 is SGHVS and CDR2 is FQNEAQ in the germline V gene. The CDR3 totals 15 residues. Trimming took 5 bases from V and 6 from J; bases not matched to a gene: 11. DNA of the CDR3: TGTGCCAGCAGCCCAAGACAGGGGACGGGGAAGACCCAGTACTTC. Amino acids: CASSPRQGTGKTQYF.

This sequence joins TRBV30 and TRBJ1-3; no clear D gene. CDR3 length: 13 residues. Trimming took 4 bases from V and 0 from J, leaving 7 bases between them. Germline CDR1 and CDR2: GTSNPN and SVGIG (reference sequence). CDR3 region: CAWTRPSGNTIYF. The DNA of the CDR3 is TGTGCCTGGACCAGACCCTCTGGAAACACCATATATTTT.

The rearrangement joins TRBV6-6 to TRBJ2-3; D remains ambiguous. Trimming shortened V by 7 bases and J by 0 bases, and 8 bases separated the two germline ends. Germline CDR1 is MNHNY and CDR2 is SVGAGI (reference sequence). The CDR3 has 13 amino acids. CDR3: CASNPDSTDTQYF. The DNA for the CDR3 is TGTGCCAGCAACCCGGATAGCACAGATACGCAGTATTTT.

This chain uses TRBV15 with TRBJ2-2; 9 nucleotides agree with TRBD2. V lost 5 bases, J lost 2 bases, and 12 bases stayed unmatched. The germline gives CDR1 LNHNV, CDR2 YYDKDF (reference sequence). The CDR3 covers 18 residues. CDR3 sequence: CATSPRLGGGANTGELFF. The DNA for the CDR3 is TGTGCCACCAGCCCCCGGTTGGGCGGGGGGGCTAACACCGGGGAGCTGTTTTTT. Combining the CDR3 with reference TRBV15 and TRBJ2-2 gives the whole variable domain DAMVIQNPRYQVTQFGKPVTLSCSQTLNHNVMYWYQQKSSQAPKLLFHYYDKDFNNEADTPDNFQSRRPNTSFCFLDIRSPGLGDTAMYLCATSPRLGGGANTGELFFGEGSRLTVL.

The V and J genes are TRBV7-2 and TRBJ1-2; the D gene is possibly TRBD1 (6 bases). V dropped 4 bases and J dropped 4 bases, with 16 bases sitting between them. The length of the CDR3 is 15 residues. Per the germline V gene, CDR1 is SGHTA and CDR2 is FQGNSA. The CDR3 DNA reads TGTGCCAGCAGCTCAAAATGGGCAGGGGCCTATGGCTACACCTTC. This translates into CASSSKWAGAYGYTF.

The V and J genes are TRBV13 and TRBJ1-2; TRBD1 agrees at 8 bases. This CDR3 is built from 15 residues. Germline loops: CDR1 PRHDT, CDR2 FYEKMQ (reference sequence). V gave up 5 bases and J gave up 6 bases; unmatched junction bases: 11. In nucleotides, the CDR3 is TGTGCCAGCAGCACCAAGACAGGGGAGATCGATGGCTACACCTTC. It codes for CASSTKTGEIDGYTF.

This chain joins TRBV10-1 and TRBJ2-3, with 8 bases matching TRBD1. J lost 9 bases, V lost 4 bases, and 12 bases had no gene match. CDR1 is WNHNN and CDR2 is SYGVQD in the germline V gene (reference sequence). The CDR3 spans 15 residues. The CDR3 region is CASSGAGQGVNTQYF. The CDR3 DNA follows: TGCGCCAGCAGTGGGGCCGGACAGGGTGTCAACACGCAGTATTTT.

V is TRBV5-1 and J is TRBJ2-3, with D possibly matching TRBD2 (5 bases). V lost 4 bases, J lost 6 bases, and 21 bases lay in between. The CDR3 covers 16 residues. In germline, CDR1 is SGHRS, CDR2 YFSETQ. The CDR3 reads CASSMLTPQSGDTQYF. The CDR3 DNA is TGCGCCAGCAGCATGTTAACCCCGCAATCGGGGGATACGCAGTATTTT. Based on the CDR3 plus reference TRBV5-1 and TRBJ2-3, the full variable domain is KAGVTQTPRYLIKTRGQQVTLSCSPISGHRSVSWYQQTPGQGLQFLFEYFSETQRNKGNFPGRFSGRQFSNSRSEMNVSTLELGDSALYLCASSMLTPQSGDTQYFGPGTRLTVL.

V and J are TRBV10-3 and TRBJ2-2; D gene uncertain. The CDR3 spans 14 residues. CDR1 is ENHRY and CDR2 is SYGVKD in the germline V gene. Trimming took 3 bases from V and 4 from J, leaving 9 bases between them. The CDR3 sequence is CAISDQDLTGELFF. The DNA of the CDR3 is TGTGCCATCAGTGACCAAGATCTCACCGGGGAGCTGTTTTTT.

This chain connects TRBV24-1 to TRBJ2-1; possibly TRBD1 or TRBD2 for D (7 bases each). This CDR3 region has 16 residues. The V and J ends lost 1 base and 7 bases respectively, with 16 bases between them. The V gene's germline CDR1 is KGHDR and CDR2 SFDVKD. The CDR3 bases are TGTGCCACCAGTGATTTTACAGGGGAGGGGGGGAATGAGCAGTTCTTC. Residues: CATSDFTGEGGNEQFF.

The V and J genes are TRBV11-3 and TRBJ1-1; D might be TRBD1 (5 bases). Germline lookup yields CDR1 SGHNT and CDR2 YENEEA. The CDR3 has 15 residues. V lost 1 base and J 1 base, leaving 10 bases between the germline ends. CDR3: CASSLGGSKNTEAFF. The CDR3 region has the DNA TGTGCCAGCAGCTTAGGGGGCAGCAAGAACACTGAAGCTTTCTTT.

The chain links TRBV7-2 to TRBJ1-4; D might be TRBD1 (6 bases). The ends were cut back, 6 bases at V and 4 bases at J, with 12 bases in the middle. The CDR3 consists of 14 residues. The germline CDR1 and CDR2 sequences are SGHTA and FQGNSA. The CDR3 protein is CASSSGQINEKLFF. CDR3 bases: TGTGCCAGCAGTTCCGGACAGATTAATGAAAAACTGTTTTTT.

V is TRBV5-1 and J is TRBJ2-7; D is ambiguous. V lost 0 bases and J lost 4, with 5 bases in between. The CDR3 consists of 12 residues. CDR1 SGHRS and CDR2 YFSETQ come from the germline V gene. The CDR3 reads CASSLEWYEQYF. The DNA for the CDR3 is TGCGCCAGCAGCTTGGAATGGTACGAGCAGTACTTC.

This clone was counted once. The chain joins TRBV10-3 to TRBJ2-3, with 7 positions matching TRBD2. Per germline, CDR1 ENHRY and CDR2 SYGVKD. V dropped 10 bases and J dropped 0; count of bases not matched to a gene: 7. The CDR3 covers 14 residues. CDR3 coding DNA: TGTGCCACCCGGCGGGGGAGTAGCACAGATACGCAGTATTTT. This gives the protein CATRRGSSTDTQYF.

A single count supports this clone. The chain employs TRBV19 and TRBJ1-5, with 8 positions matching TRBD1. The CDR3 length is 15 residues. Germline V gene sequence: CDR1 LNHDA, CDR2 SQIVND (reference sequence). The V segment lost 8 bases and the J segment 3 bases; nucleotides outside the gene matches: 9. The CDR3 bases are TGTGCCAGTCTTCCGACAGGGGCCTACAATCAGCCCCAGCATTTT. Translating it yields CASLPTGAYNQPQHF.

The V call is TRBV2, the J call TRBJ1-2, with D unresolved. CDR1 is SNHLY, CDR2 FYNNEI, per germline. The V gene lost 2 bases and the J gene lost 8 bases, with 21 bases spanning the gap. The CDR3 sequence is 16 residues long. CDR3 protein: CASSEWAGQPTGGYTF. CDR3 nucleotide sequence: TGTGCCAGCAGTGAATGGGCAGGTCAGCCGACGGGGGGCTACACCTTC.

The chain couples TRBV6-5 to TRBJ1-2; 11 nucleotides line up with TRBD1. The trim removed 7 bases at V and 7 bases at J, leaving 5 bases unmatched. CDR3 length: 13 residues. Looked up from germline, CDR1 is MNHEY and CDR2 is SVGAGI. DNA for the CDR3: TGTGCCAGCACCCACGGGACAGGGGGTGGCTACACCTTC. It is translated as CASTHGTGGGYTF.

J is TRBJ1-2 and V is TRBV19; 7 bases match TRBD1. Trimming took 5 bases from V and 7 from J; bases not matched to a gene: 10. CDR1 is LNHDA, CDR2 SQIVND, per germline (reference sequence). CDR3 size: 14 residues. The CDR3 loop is CASSPRDSSRGYTF. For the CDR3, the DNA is TGTGCCAGTAGTCCGAGGGACAGTAGTCGTGGCTACACCTTC.

CDR3 amino acids: CASSTGLAWGIHSYNEQFF. The CDR3 region has the DNA TGTGCCAGTAGTACCGGACTAGCGTGGGGTATTCACTCCTACAATGAGCAGTTCTTC. The chain recombines TRBV19 with TRBJ2-1; 9 nucleotides match TRBD2. Germline loops: CDR1 LNHDA, CDR2 SQIVND (reference sequence). CDR3 size: 19 residues. J gave up 0 bases and V 4 bases, and 13 bases lay outside the gene matches.

CDR3 in DNA: TGTGCCAGCAGCTTGGAAAGAGCTAACTATGGCTACACCTTC. The encoded protein is CASSLERANYGYTF. The chain carries TRBV5-5 and TRBJ1-2; D not resolved. CDR1 is SGHKS, CDR2 YYEKEE, per germline (reference sequence). The CDR3 spans 14 residues. Trimming left V 0 bases short and J 0 bases short, with 6 bases between.

CDR3 protein: CASSYSIDVGGDWTGELFF. The CDR3 nucleotides read TGTGCCAGCAGTTACTCGATCGATGTAGGAGGAGATTGGACCGGGGAGCTGTTTTTT. The chain couples TRBV6-2 or TRBV6-3 to TRBJ2-2; perhaps TRBD2 as D (5 bases). Germline-derived CDR1 and CDR2 are MNHEY and SVGEGT. With 0 bases removed from V and 5 bases from J, the gap between germline ends came to 22 bases. The CDR3 runs to 19 residues.

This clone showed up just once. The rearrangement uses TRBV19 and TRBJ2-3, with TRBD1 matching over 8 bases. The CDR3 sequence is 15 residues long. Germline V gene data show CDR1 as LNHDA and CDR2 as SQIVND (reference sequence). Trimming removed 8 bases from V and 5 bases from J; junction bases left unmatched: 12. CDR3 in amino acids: CASQRTGPLGDTQYF. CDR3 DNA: TGTGCCAGTCAGAGGACAGGGCCCCTGGGAGATACGCAGTATTTT.

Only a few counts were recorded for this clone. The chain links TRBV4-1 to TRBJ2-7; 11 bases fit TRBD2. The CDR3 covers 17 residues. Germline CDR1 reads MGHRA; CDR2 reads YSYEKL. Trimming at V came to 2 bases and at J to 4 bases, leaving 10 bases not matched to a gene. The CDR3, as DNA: TGCGCCAGCAGCCAATCCGGACTAGCGGGTACCCCTTACGAGCAGTACTTC. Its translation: CASSQSGLAGTPYEQYF.

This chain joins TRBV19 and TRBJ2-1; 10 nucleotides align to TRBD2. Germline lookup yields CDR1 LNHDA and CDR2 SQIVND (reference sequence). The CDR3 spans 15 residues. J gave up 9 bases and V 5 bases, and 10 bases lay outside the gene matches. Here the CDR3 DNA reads TGTGCCAGTAGTCAAGCCGTAGCGGGGGGCGGTGAGCAGTTCTTC. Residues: CASSQAVAGGGEQFF.

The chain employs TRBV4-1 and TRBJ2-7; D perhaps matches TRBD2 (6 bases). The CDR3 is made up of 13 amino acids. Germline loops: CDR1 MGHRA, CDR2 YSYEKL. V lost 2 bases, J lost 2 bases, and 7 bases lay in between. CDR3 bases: TGCGCCAGCAGCCAATGGGGGGCCTACGAGCAGTACTTC. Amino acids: CASSQWGAYEQYF.